This TCR beta chain was identified during a study of beta chain features in type 1 diabetes. Study outcomes and limitations: The study found moderately but significantly shorter TCRB CDR3s in all four CD4+ subsets of Type 1 diabetes patients. The study notes PCR might favor shorter templates equally in patients and controls.

The CDR3 consists of 15 residues. V was shortened by 0 bases and J by 8 bases, with 15 bases between the two germline ends. The germline V gene encodes CDR1 SGDLS and CDR2 YYNGEE. The sample holds a few counts of this clone. Its antigen is unidentified. Sequenced material consisted of expressed TCRB transcripts (all of the isolated RNA was reverse transcribed). This table comes from immunoSEQ multiplex PCR, and its TCRdb copy is limited to in-frame clones, with some not included. The data contain about 370,000 clones, over 12% of them seen just once; the ten biggest clones take up 0.019%. The rearrangement links TRBV9 to TRBJ2-1; the D is unclear. Specimen: naive CD4+ T cells from blood. This receptor was identified in a woman younger than 30 in good health. The CDR3 DNA is TGTGCCAGCAGCGTAGATCCTAGTCGGAGCTATGAGCAGTTCTTC. Amino acid sequence: CASSVDPSRSYEQFF. Full variable domain (rest looked up from reference TRBV9 and TRBJ2-1): DSGVTQTPKHLITATGQRVTLRCSPRSGDLSVYWYQQSLDQGLQFLIQYYNGEERAKGNILERFSAQQFPDLHSELNLSSLELGDSALYFCASSVDPSRSYEQFFGPGTRLTVL.